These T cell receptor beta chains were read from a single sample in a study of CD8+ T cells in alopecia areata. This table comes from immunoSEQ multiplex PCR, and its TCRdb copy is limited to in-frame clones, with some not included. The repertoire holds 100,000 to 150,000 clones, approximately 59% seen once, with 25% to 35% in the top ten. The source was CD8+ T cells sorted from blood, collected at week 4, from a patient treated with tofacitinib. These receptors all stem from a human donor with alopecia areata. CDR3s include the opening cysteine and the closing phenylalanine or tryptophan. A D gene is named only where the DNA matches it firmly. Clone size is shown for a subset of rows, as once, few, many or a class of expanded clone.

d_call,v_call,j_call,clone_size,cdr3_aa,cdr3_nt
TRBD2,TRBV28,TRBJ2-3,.,CASTPGLDMLGDTQYF,TGTGCCAGCACCCCGGGACTAGACATGCTCGGAGATACGCAGTATTTT
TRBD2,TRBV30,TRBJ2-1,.,CAWSGRTSGGQLEQFF,TGTGCCTGGAGTGGACGGACTAGCGGGGGCCAGCTTGAGCAGTTCTTC
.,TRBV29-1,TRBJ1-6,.,CSVVGDANSPLHF,TGCAGCGTTGTGGGGGACGCCAATTCACCCCTCCACTTT
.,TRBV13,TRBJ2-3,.,CASSSGGGMDTQYF,TGTGCCAGCAGCTCCGGAGGGGGCATGGATACGCAGTATTTT
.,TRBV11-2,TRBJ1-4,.,CASSLEAGNEKLFF,TGTGCCAGCAGCTTAGAAGCGGGGAATGAAAAACTGTTTTTT
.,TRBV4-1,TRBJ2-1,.,CASSQGGEQFF,TGCGCCAGCAGCCAAGGTGGTGAGCAGTTCTTC
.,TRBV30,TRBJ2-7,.,CAWSGGYEQYF,TGTGCCTGGAGTGGGGGGTACGAGCAGTACTTC
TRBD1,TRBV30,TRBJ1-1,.,CAWTITGEEAFF,TGTGCCTGGACGATAACAGGGGAAGAAGCTTTCTTT
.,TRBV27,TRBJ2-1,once,CASSFPGASSYNEQFF,TGTGCCAGCAGTTTCCCGGGAGCTAGCTCCTACAATGAGCAGTTCTTC
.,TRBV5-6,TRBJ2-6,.,CASSLEWSGANVLTF,TGTGCCAGCAGCCTTGAGTGGTCTGGGGCCAACGTCCTGACTTTC
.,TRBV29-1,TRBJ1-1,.,CSVMKGTGAFF,TGCAGCGTGATGAAGGGGACCGGGGCTTTCTTT
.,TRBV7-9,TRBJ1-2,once,CASSFSATDYGYTF,TGTGCCAGCAGCTTTTCGGCGACCGACTATGGCTACACCTTC
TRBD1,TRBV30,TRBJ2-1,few,CAWSVSRQGYNEQFF,TGTGCCTGGAGTGTATCCCGACAGGGCTACAATGAGCAGTTCTTC
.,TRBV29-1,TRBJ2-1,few,CSVEGWDTDNNEQFF,TGCAGCGTTGAAGGGTGGGACACCGACAACAATGAGCAGTTCTTC
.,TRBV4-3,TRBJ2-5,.,CASSQERVAQETQYF,TGCGCCAGCAGCCAAGAGAGGGTGGCCCAAGAGACCCAGTACTTC
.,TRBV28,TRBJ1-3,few,CASSPGFSGNTIYF,TGTGCCAGCAGTCCAGGGTTTTCTGGAAACACCATATATTTT
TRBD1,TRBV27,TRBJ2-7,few,CASSPRTGDDEQYF,TGTGCCAGCAGCCCCCGGACAGGGGACGACGAGCAGTACTTC
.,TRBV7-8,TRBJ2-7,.,CASSFGDSSYEQYF,TGTGCCAGCAGCTTTGGGGACTCTTCCTACGAGCAGTACTTC
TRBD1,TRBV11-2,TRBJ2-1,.,CASSTTGTGEFF,TGTGCCAGCAGCACGACAGGGACAGGGGAGTTCTTC
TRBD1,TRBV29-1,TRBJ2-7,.,CSVKTGVSGYEQYF,TGCAGCGTTAAGACAGGGGTGAGTGGCTACGAGCAGTACTTC
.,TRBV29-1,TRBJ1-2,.,CSVGPGSRGYTF,TGCAGCGTTGGGCCCGGGTCGCGTGGCTACACCTTC
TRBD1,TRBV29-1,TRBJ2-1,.,CSVEDDRGGNEQFF,TGCAGCGTTGAAGATGACAGGGGTGGCAATGAGCAGTTCTTC
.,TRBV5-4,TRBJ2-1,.,CASSFFRGGYNEQFF,TGTGCCAGCAGCTTTTTCAGAGGAGGATACAATGAGCAGTTCTTC
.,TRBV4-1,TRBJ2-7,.,CASSQGPEKYEQYF,TGCGCCAGCAGCCAGGGACCGGAGAAATACGAGCAGTACTTC
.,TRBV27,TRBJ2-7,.,CASSLQSSYEQYF,TGTGCCAGCAGTCTACAAAGCTCCTACGAGCAGTACTTC
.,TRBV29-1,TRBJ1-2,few,CSVGPRGFDGYTF,TGCAGCGTTGGTCCCAGGGGCTTCGACGGCTACACCTTC